These 22 T cell receptor beta chains came from one sample sequenced in a study of blood T cells in healthy people across ages (dated by TCRdb to 2014 to 2015). The library was generated by 5' RACE. The instrument was an Illumina HiSeq 2500. A second roughly 6 to 12 cycle PCR used a sample-barcoded 5' primer and a J-beta primer mix. In TCRdb, the public reads were trimmed at Q25 with fastp and aligned with MiXCR, with productive beta chains retained. Every distinct CDR3 protein forms one entry, paired with its most common genes and DNA. The sample table lists about a million distinct CDR3 sequences, roughly 47% of them with a count of one. The biggest ten clones account for about 20% of the sample. The sequencing sample was made of blood. These TCRs come from a woman aged 55-69 years in good health.

This chain connects TRBV3-1 to TRBJ2-7; 7 bases are shared with TRBD2. The V gene's germline CDR1 is LGHDT and CDR2 YNNKEL (reference sequence). V trimming: 1 base; J trimming: 0 bases; junction bases outside the gene matches: 6. The CDR3 is 16 residues long. Here the CDR3 reads CASSQGGAGSSYEQYF. As DNA, the CDR3 is TGTGCCAGCAGCCAAGGAGGAGCGGGGAGCTCCTACGAGCAGTACTTC.

The V gene is TRBV3-1, the J gene TRBJ2-1, with TRBD2 matching 8 bases. Germline CDR1 and CDR2: LGHDT and YNNKEL (reference sequence). The V and J ends lost 3 bases and 6 bases, in that order; junction bases with no gene match: 4. The CDR3 loop spans 14 amino acids. DNA of the CDR3: TGTGCCAGCAGCCAGGCCGGGGGGGTCAATGAGCAGTTCTTC. It codes for CASSQAGGVNEQFF.

CDR3 DNA: TGCAGCGTTGAAAACAGCATGAACACTGAAGCTTTCTTT. Protein product: CSVENSMNTEAFF. The gene calls are TRBV29-1 and TRBJ1-1; D is ambiguous. The CDR3 spans 13 residues. Trimming removed 2 bases at V and 0 bases at J, with 7 bases between. Germline V gene lookup returns CDR1 SQVTM and CDR2 ANQGSEA.

This chain uses TRBV4-1 with TRBJ2-1; 15 bases map to TRBD2. This CDR3 has 17 residues. Germline V lookup: CDR1 MGHRA, CDR2 YSYEKL. V gave up 2 bases and J gave up 7 bases; unmatched junction bases: 6. CDR3 protein: CASSQLLGTSGRNEQFF. The CDR3 DNA reads as TGCGCCAGCAGCCAACTCCTAGGGACTAGCGGGAGGAATGAGCAGTTCTTC.

This rearrangement joins TRBV12-3 or TRBV12-4 to TRBJ2-5, with TRBD1 as a possible D gene (6 bases). The V gene lost 1 base and the J gene lost 13 bases, with 13 bases spanning the gap. The CDR3 consists of 12 residues. In nucleotides, the CDR3 is TGTGCCAGCAGTTTAGTCCCGGGACACCTGTACTTC. Protein sequence: CASSLVPGHLYF.

Here the CDR3 DNA reads TGCGCCAGCAGCCAATTACTGTCCACTTCTGAGACCCAGTACTTC. As protein: CASSQLLSTSETQYF. The chain recombines TRBV4-3 with TRBJ2-5; D ambiguous. Germline values: CDR1 LGHNA, CDR2 YSLEER. This CDR3 has 15 residues. V was cut by 2 bases and J by 5 bases, with 15 bases left in between.

The chain joins TRBV6-5 to TRBJ1-2; 8 positions agree with TRBD1. J gave up 3 bases and V 5 bases, and 5 bases lay outside the gene matches. CDR3 length: 14 residues. The germline V gene has CDR1 MNHEY and CDR2 SVGAGI. CDR3 sequence: CASSPDRDHYGYTF. CDR3 DNA: TGTGCCAGCAGTCCGGACAGGGACCACTATGGCTACACCTTC.

The sample holds a few counts of this clonotype. This chain links TRBV5-1 with TRBJ2-3, with 10 bases fitting TRBD2. With 5 bases clipped from V and 3 bases from J, the junction kept 6 bases outside the gene matches. The CDR3 covers 15 residues. The V gene's germline CDR1 is SGHRS and CDR2 YFSETQ. CDR3 bases: TGCGCCAGCAGTCCTAGCGGGAGCGTGACAGATACGCAGTATTTT. The encoded protein is CASSPSGSVTDTQYF.

The chain combines TRBV4-2 with TRBJ1-4; unclear D gene. V was cut by 4 bases and J by 7 bases, with 10 bases left in between. There are 13 residues in the CDR3. Per germline, CDR1 LGHNA and CDR2 YNFKEQ. CDR3 nucleotide sequence: TGTGCCAGCAGCCGACTGAAGGGTGAAAAACTGTTTTTT. Its protein is CASSRLKGEKLFF.

Written as DNA, the CDR3 is TGTGCCAGCAGTGACGGAAGGGGGACCTACGAGCAGTACTTC. Its protein is CASSDGRGTYEQYF. The V gene is TRBV27, the J gene TRBJ2-7; tentative D call: TRBD1 (6 bases). CDR3 size: 14 residues. Trimming stripped 5 bases from V and 2 bases from J, with 13 bases between. Germline assignment: CDR1 MNHEY and CDR2 SMNVEV (reference sequence).

This clonotype was recorded only once. The J gene is TRBJ2-7, the V gene TRBV5-1; no definite D call. Trimming left V 0 bases short and J 9 bases short, with 10 bases between. There are 12 residues in the CDR3. CDR1 and CDR2 (germline): SGHRS, YFSETQ. CDR3 DNA: TGCGCCAGCAGCTTGGCGCGTATTTGGCAGTACTTC. The encoded protein is CASSLARIWQYF. The whole variable domain, filled in from reference TRBV5-1 and TRBJ2-7, reads KAGVTQTPRYLIKTRGQQVTLSCSPISGHRSVSWYQQTPGQGLQFLFEYFSETQRNKGNFPGRFSGRQFSNSRSEMNVSTLELGDSALYLCASSLARIWQYFGPGTRLTVT.

This clonotype was seen more than once but under ten times. The chain recombines TRBV15 with TRBJ2-1, with no clear D. The V gene lost 6 bases and the J gene lost 0 bases, with 6 bases spanning the gap. From germline, CDR1 is LNHNV and CDR2 YYDKDF (reference sequence). The CDR3 has 13 amino acids. CDR3 sequence (DNA): TGTGCCACCAGACCTAGCTCCTACAATGAGCAGTTCTTC. It codes for CATRPSSYNEQFF.

The rearrangement uses TRBV4-2 and TRBJ1-4, with TRBD1 matching 7 bases. Trimming at V came to 0 bases and at J to 5 bases, leaving 21 bases not matched to a gene. The V gene's germline CDR1 is LGHNA and CDR2 YNFKEQ. This CDR3 is 21 amino acids long. The CDR3 region is CASSQDPKGWEGAADNEKLFF. CDR3 DNA sequence: TGTGCCAGCAGCCAAGATCCCAAGGGCTGGGAGGGGGCGGCCGACAATGAAAAACTGTTTTTT.

To note about this clonotype: A much bigger clone sits one base away, suggesting this may be a read error. This chain links TRBV20-1 with TRBJ2-5; no clear D gene. The V and J ends lost 0 bases and 5 bases respectively, with 4 bases between them. This CDR3 comprises 11 residues. CDR1 DFQATT and CDR2 SNEGSKA come from the germline V gene (reference sequence). This CDR3 reads CSARDGETQYF. The CDR3 nucleotides read TGCAGTGCTAGAGATGGGGAGACCCAGTACTTC.

The chain links TRBV5-1 to TRBJ2-1, with D perhaps matching TRBD2 (5 bases). This CDR3 spans 16 amino acids. V shed 1 base and J shed 0 bases, with 11 bases lying between them. CDR1 is SGHRS, CDR2 YFSETQ, per germline. The CDR3 region is CASSLFLDFSYNEQFF. DNA of the CDR3: TGCGCCAGCAGCTTGTTTCTGGACTTCTCCTACAATGAGCAGTTCTTC.

This clonotype came up a few times. This chain uses TRBV5-1 with TRBJ2-7; D is unclear. Germline lookup yields CDR1 SGHRS and CDR2 YFSETQ. Trimming stripped 6 bases from V and 0 bases from J, with 13 bases between. The CDR3 is made up of 14 amino acids. The CDR3 protein is CASTPMGNSYEQYF. The CDR3 DNA follows: TGCGCCAGCACCCCGATGGGGAACTCCTACGAGCAGTACTTC. The whole variable domain, remainder taken from reference TRBV5-1 and TRBJ2-7, is KAGVTQTPRYLIKTRGQQVTLSCSPISGHRSVSWYQQTPGQGLQFLFEYFSETQRNKGNFPGRFSGRQFSNSRSEMNVSTLELGDSALYLCASTPMGNSYEQYFGPGTRLTVT.

The V and J genes are TRBV15 and TRBJ2-4, with D perhaps TRBD1 (5 bases). The tail of the sequence fits TRBJ2-7 better, so the J call may be wrong. CDR1 is LNHNV and CDR2 is YYDKDF in the germline V gene (reference sequence). CDR3 length: 13 amino acids. The CDR3 DNA sequence: TGTGCCACCAGCGCAGGGTACCTCTACGAGCAGTACTTC. Residues: CATSAGYLYEQYF.

This rearrangement joins TRBV7-2 to TRBJ1-4; D is unresolved. CDR3 length: 14 residues. V was clipped by 6 bases and J by 3 bases, with 11 bases between them. Germline-derived CDR1 and CDR2 are SGHTA and FQGNSA. The DNA of the CDR3 is TGTGCCAGCAGAACTGGCGGGGCTAATGAAAAACTGTTTTTT. Its protein is CASRTGGANEKLFF. Complete variable domain (other parts from reference TRBV7-2 and TRBJ1-4): GAGVSQSPSNKVTEKGKDVELRCDPISGHTALYWYRQSLGQGLEFLIYFQGNSAPDKSGLPSDRFSAERTGGSVSTLTIQRTQQEDSAVYLCASRTGGANEKLFFGSGTQLSVL.

V gene TRBV5-1 combines with J gene TRBJ2-7, with D maybe TRBD1 (5 bases). The V gene's germline CDR1 is SGHRS and CDR2 YFSETQ. The CDR3 length is 12 residues. Between the trimmed V and J ends, which lost 4 bases and 5 bases, there was a span of 10 bases. CDR3: CASSVFRDEQYF. The DNA of the CDR3 is TGCGCCAGCAGCGTTTTCAGGGACGAGCAGTACTTC.

There are a few counts of this clonotype. The chain has TRBV15 and TRBJ2-7; a weak D match, TRBD1 (5 bases). V was pared by 0 bases and J by 3 bases, with 6 bases between. Germline CDR1 and CDR2: LNHNV and YYDKDF (reference sequence). The CDR3 is made up of 13 amino acids. CDR3 region: CATSRDTGYEQYF. Here the CDR3 DNA reads TGTGCCACCAGCAGAGATACAGGCTACGAGCAGTACTTC.

This rearrangement joins TRBV7-2 to TRBJ2-3; 7 bases align to TRBD1. Trimming at V came to 2 bases and at J to 5 bases, leaving 1 base not matched to a gene. There are 13 residues in the CDR3. CDR1 and CDR2 (germline): SGHTA, FQGNSA. The CDR3 coding sequence is TGTGCCAGCAGCTTAACAGGGGAAGATACGCAGTATTTT. Protein: CASSLTGEDTQYF.

This clonotype has more than one count but fewer than ten. The chain links TRBV7-9 to TRBJ2-1, with 8 bases matching TRBD2. Per germline, CDR1 SEHNR and CDR2 FQNEAQ (reference sequence). The V and J ends lost 6 bases and 1 base, in that order; junction bases with no gene match: 8. This CDR3 region has 16 residues. The CDR3 coding sequence is TGTGCCAGCAGTCCCATAGCGGGAAAATCCTACAATGAGCAGTTCTTC. Translating gives CASSPIAGKSYNEQFF.